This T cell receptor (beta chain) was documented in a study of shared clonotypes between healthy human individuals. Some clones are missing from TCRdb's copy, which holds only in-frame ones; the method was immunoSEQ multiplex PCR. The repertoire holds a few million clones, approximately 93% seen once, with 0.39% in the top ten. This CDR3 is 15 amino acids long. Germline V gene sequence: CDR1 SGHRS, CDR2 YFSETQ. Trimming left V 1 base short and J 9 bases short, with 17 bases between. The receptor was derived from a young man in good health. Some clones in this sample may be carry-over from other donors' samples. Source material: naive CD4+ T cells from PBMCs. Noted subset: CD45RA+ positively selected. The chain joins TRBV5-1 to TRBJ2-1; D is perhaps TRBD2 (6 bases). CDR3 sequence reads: CASSLLESGVGEQFF. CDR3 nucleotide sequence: TGCGCCAGCAGCTTGCTGGAGTCGGGGGTAGGTGAGCAGTTCTTC.